The 24 T cell receptor beta chains reported below all come from one sample, sequenced in a study of molecular identifiers for immune sequencing clone quantification. TCRdb independently ran MiXCR on the PCR reads; one entry per CDR3 protein. The sample lists about 330,000 distinct CDR3 sequences, over 20% occurring once. Sequenced input: naive CD8+ T cells from blood, with Jurkat cell RNA spiked in. Subset denoted: FACS-sorted CD8+CD4-CCR7+CD45RA+ naive T cells. The receptors originated from a human donor in good health. Some libraries in this study had Jurkat cell RNA spiked in.

This clonotype was seen only a few times. Compared with germline, one end of the junction differs, possibly owing to a read error. This chain connects TRBV5-6 to TRBJ1-3; 7 nucleotides match TRBD1. CDR3 size: 14 residues. Germline V gene sequence: CDR1 SGHDT, CDR2 YYEEEE. The CDR3 protein is CASSPDRAGSTIYF. CDR3 nucleotide sequence: TGTGCCAGCAGCCCCGACAGGGCTGGAAGCACCATATATTTT.

This clonotype was detected a few times. The gene calls are TRBV19 and TRBJ1-2; 11 bases fit TRBD1. CDR3 length: 16 amino acids. Looked up from germline, CDR1 is LNHDA and CDR2 is SQIVND (reference sequence). Unmatched junction bases numbered 7, after V lost 3 bases and J lost 4 bases. The CDR3 protein is CASSMDRGLPVYGYTF. In nucleotides, the CDR3 is TGTGCCAGTAGTATGGACAGGGGGCTCCCTGTCTATGGCTACACCTTC.

With regard to this clonotype: Being one base from a much bigger clone, this may be a read error. The chain carries TRBV7-9 and TRBJ1-4; the D gene is possibly TRBD1 (5 bases). The CDR3 has 15 amino acids. The germline V gene has CDR1 SEHNR and CDR2 FQNEAQ (reference sequence). The CDR3 region is CACSPGTGYGEKLFF. The CDR3 bases are TGTGCCTGCAGCCCCGGAACAGGCTATGGTGAAAAACTGTTTTTT.

This chain connects TRBV11-2 to TRBJ2-1, with D possibly matching TRBD2 (5 bases). The length of the CDR3 is 15 residues. Germline lookup yields CDR1 SGHAT and CDR2 FQNNGV. The V and J ends lost 5 bases and 4 bases respectively, with 15 bases between them. CDR3 bases: TGTGCCAGCAGCGAACTAGTCCTTACTTACAATGAGCAGTTCTTC. It codes for CASSELVLTYNEQFF. Supplemented by reference TRBV11-2 and TRBJ2-1, the full variable domain reads EAGVAQSPRYKIIEKRQSVAFWCNPISGHATLYWYQQILGQGPKLLIQFQNNGVVDDSQLPKDRFSAERLKGVDSTLKIQPAKLEDSAVYLCASSELVLTYNEQFFGPGTRLTVL.

The chain employs TRBV30 and TRBJ2-5, with 11 bases aligning to TRBD2. V was pared by 3 bases and J by 2 bases, with 2 bases of the junction left unmatched. Germline assignment: CDR1 GTSNPN and CDR2 SVGIG (reference sequence). The CDR3 has 14 amino acids. The CDR3 bases are TGTGCCTGGAGACGACTAGCGGGGCAAGAGACCCAGTACTTC. Protein sequence: CAWRRLAGQETQYF.

In regard to this clonotype: A much more abundant neighbour one base away suggests this may be a read error. The CDR3 ends on some other residue instead of the conserved phenylalanine or tryptophan, so this is likely a read error. The chain joins TRBV20-1 to TRBJ2-7; TRBD1 matches at 9 bases. The J segment lost 4 bases and the V segment lost 0 bases, leaving 10 bases of the junction unmatched. The CDR3 runs 16 residues. CDR1 DFQATT and CDR2 SNEGSKA come from the germline V gene (reference sequence). CDR3 nucleotides: TGCAGTGCTAGAGATCAAGGGCAGGGGACAGGGTACGAGCAGTACTCC. Protein product: CSARDQGQGTGYEQYS.

This clonotype was counted only a few times. The chain employs TRBV7-9 and TRBJ2-7, with a tentative D call TRBD1 (6 bases). This CDR3 comprises 17 residues. Trimming pared 5 bases from V and 0 bases from J, leaving 20 bases between. Germline lookup yields CDR1 SEHNR and CDR2 FQNEAQ (reference sequence). CDR3 DNA: TGTGCCAGCAGCCCAGATAAGGGGACATTGAGCTCCTACGAGCAGTACTTC. The encoded protein is CASSPDKGTLSSYEQYF.

This rearrangement joins TRBV7-9 to TRBJ2-5, with D perhaps matching TRBD2 (5 bases). The CDR3 has 15 residues. Trimming cost V 2 bases and J 9 bases, with 19 bases left between them. Germline V CDR1 and CDR2: SEHNR, FQNEAQ (reference sequence). The CDR3 DNA follows: TGTGCCAGCAGCTTAACTACGAGCGGCGGGCTGTCCCAGTACTTC. Its translation is CASSLTTSGGLSQYF.

This clonotype was counted ten times or more. The rearrangement joins TRBV5-1 to TRBJ2-5; D call uncertain. There are 14 residues in the CDR3. V was cut by 0 bases and J by 0 bases, with 6 bases left in between. The germline V gene encodes CDR1 SGHRS and CDR2 YFSETQ. The CDR3 bases are TGCGCCAGCAGCTTGGAAGGGAACCAAGAGACCCAGTACTTC. Translated, it gives CASSLEGNQETQYF.

The table lists this clonotype with a few counts. This rearrangement joins TRBV24-1 to TRBJ2-2; TRBD1 might be the D (5 bases). The ends were cut back, 4 bases at V and 6 bases at J, with 5 bases in the middle. From germline, CDR1 is KGHDR and CDR2 SFDVKD. The CDR3 is 12 residues long. The CDR3 spells CATSEGAGELFF. Here the CDR3 DNA reads TGTGCCACCAGTGAAGGGGCCGGGGAGCTGTTTTTT.

V and J are TRBV5-4 and TRBJ2-5; 11 bases align to TRBD1. The CDR3 sequence is 16 residues long. V shed 2 bases, J shed 4 bases, and the junction held 7 bases outside the gene matches. Per germline, CDR1 SGHNT and CDR2 YYREEE (reference sequence). CDR3 protein: CASSLAPGQGGETQYF. For the CDR3, the DNA is TGTGCCAGCAGCTTAGCCCCGGGACAGGGGGGAGAGACCCAGTACTTC.

This clonotype has just a few counts. The chain uses TRBV2 and TRBJ1-5; 12 nucleotides align to TRBD1. This CDR3 contains 17 residues. V shed 9 bases and J 0 bases; nucleotides not matched to a gene: 9. CDR1 is SNHLY and CDR2 is FYNNEI in the germline V gene. The DNA of the CDR3 is TGTGCCAGTGAACCGGGACAGGGGGCGCATAGCAATCAGCCCCAGCATTTT. This translates into CASEPGQGAHSNQPQHF.

A note on this clonotype: Mismatch with germline at one junction end may stem from a read error. This chain uses TRBV7-2 with TRBJ2-1; no clear D. In germline, CDR1 is SGHTA, CDR2 FQGNSA. The CDR3 is 14 residues long. The CDR3 coding sequence is TGTGCCGGCAGCTCCCTCAGAGCCTACAATGAGCAGTTCTTC. This encodes CAGSSLRAYNEQFF.

The sample holds many counts of this clonotype. The chain has TRBV20-1 and TRBJ2-1; D is unresolved. The CDR3 spans 14 residues. In germline, CDR1 is DFQATT, CDR2 SNEGSKA (reference sequence). The V end lost 7 bases, the J end lost 5 bases, and 18 bases lay between the germline ends. CDR3 nucleotide sequence: TGCAGTGGTTGGTTCGCGCAGGTCCACAATGAGCAGTTCTTC. Its translation: CSGWFAQVHNEQFF.

The table lists this clonotype with many counts. The chain combines TRBV2 with TRBJ2-5; no reliable D call. CDR1 and CDR2 from the germline V gene are SNHLY and FYNNEI. The V and J ends lost 2 bases and 5 bases respectively, with 12 bases between them. The CDR3 contains 14 residues. The CDR3: CASSESPNSETQYF. In DNA form, the CDR3 reads TGTGCCAGCAGTGAAAGTCCTAATTCCGAGACCCAGTACTTC.

This clonotype was seen more than once but under ten times. V and J are TRBV27 and TRBJ2-7; 7 nucleotides agree with TRBD2. CDR1 and CDR2 from the germline V gene are MNHEY and SMNVEV (reference sequence). The CDR3 length is 15 residues. The junction had 10 bases not matched to a gene; V was cut back by 5 bases and J by 3 bases. CDR3 region: CASSPQPTSHYEQYF. In nucleotides, the CDR3 is TGTGCCAGCAGTCCCCAGCCGACTAGCCACTACGAGCAGTACTTC.

This clonotype was observed a handful of times. The chain uses TRBV7-6 and TRBJ2-3, with 7 positions matching TRBD2. The length of the CDR3 is 18 residues. Germline V gene data show CDR1 as SGHVS and CDR2 as FNYEAQ. The J segment lost 1 base and the V segment lost 5 bases, leaving 15 bases of the junction unmatched. The CDR3 nucleotides read TGTGCCAGCAGCCCAACGGGGGAGCGGGGAATCGGCACAGATACGCAGTATTTT. As protein: CASSPTGERGIGTDTQYF.

About this clonotype: A read error may be the cause here, since a much bigger clone is one base away. V is TRBV7-9 and J is TRBJ2-7; D gene ambiguous. Germline V gene data show CDR1 as SEHNR and CDR2 as FQNEAQ (reference sequence). V was pared by 2 bases and J by 6 bases, with 11 bases between. The CDR3 is made up of 13 amino acids. The CDR3 DNA reads as TGTGCCAGCAGCTTATACCCTGGCGCCGAGCAGTACTTC. Translating gives CASSLYPGAEQYF.

Only one count was recorded for this clonotype. The CDR3 DNA reads as TGTGCCAGCAGTTTATACGCGACTAGCGGGGCAGATGAGACCCAGTACTTC. Amino acids: CASSLYATSGADETQYF. This chain connects TRBV28 to TRBJ2-5; 11 bases fit TRBD2. CDR3 length: 17 residues. Germline trimming cut 1 base from V and 5 bases from J; bases unmatched to any gene: 9. CDR1 and CDR2 (germline): MDHEN, SYDVKM.

The rearrangement links TRBV27 to TRBJ1-5; weak D call: TRBD1 (6 bases). The CDR3 has 16 residues. Germline CDR1 is MNHEY and CDR2 is SMNVEV (reference sequence). Trimming pared 0 bases from V and 2 bases from J, leaving 11 bases between. In DNA, the CDR3 is TGTGCCAGCAGTTTATCCACCCCAGGGGGCAATCAGCCCCAGCATTTT. Translating gives CASSLSTPGGNQPQHF.

Only a few counts were recorded for this clonotype. This chain uses TRBV24-1 with TRBJ2-2, with D unresolved. The CDR3 totals 13 residues. Germline V gives CDR1 KGHDR, CDR2 SFDVKD. Trimming cost V 5 bases and J 2 bases, with 5 bases left between them. The CDR3 loop reads CATSGYNTGELFF. Here the CDR3 DNA reads TGTGCCACCAGTGGCTATAACACCGGGGAGCTGTTTTTT.

The table lists this clonotype with many counts. The rearrangement links TRBV6-5 to TRBJ2-2; 8 bases align to TRBD1. Germline CDR1 is MNHEY and CDR2 is SVGAGI. Germline trimming cut 2 bases from V and 6 bases from J; bases unmatched to any gene: 5. The length of the CDR3 is 15 residues. The CDR3 DNA reads TGTGCCAGCAGTTACGGGACAGGTACCGCCGGGGAGCTGTTTTTT. This gives the protein CASSYGTGTAGELFF.

This clonotype has a count of ten or more. The chain is built from TRBV4-1 and TRBJ2-3, with D unclear. V lost 0 bases and J 1 base, leaving 11 bases between the germline ends. Per germline, CDR1 MGHRA and CDR2 YSYEKL. The CDR3 is made up of 16 amino acids. The CDR3, as DNA: TGCGCCAGCAGCCAAGATGTCCTATTGGGCACAGATACGCAGTATTTT. Translation: CASSQDVLLGTDTQYF.

This clonotype occurred a few times. This rearrangement joins TRBV19 to TRBJ2-1; tentative D call: TRBD2 (7 bases). Trimming shortened V by 7 bases and J by 3 bases, and 19 bases separated the two germline ends. Germline CDR1 and CDR2: LNHDA and SQIVND (reference sequence). There are 16 residues in the CDR3. CDR3 sequence (DNA): TGTGCCAGTACTTCCATGGGGGGGACACACTACAATGAGCAGTTCTTC. It is translated as CASTSMGGTHYNEQFF.